A selection of T cell receptor beta chains follows, all from one sample in a study of blood T cell repertoires in COVID-19. TCRdb's table, derived via immunoSEQ multiplex PCR, lists solely in-frame clones and lacks some. The data contain about 98,000 clones, 75% to 85% of them singletons. Sequencing was performed on peripheral blood. The origin of the receptors is a man aged 65-85 years with acute or convalescent COVID-19. Each CDR3 is given with its conserved first and last residue. The order of the fields is V gene, J gene, CDR3 protein.

>TRBV9|TRBJ2-2
CASSVAESPGELFF
>TRBV24-1|TRBJ1-1
CATSDSGGSGGNTEAFF
>TRBV5-8|TRBJ2-5
CASSLVRLAGQETQYF
>TRBV7-2|TRBJ1-1
CASSLAHRDLMNTEAFF
>TRBV11-2|TRBJ1-5
CASSRDIREPQHF
>TRBV5-1|TRBJ1-2
CASSWSDPNYGYTF
>TRBV28|TRBJ1-5
CASKAARGQPQHF
>TRBV6-5|TRBJ2-7
CASRSMGGSNEQYF
>TRBV11-2|TRBJ2-3
CASSQIQGASTDTQYF
>TRBV19|TRBJ2-7
CASSPLDDSSYEQYF
>TRBV2|TRBJ1-4
CASTPLGPGLLGATNEKLFF
>TRBV7-2|TRBJ1-2
CASSLVQGGSYGYTF
>TRBV6-2/TRBV6-3|TRBJ2-7
CASSYDRRSSYEQYF
>TRBV7-9|TRBJ1-4
CASSFLGTGEKLFF
>TRBV7-9|TRBJ2-7
CASSSPGLGLYEQYF
>TRBV6-5|TRBJ2-2
CAAGLAPGAPGELFF
>TRBV11-2|TRBJ1-6
CASSLDRAYNSPLHF
>TRBV6-5|TRBJ1-1
CASRTTGGGGEAFF
>TRBV6-1|TRBJ1-2
CASSDPGQGSYGYTF
>TRBV28|TRBJ2-2
CASSLYDLGLAGDYENTGELFF
>TRBV28|TRBJ1-6
CASRTIRKASPLHF
>TRBV7-3|TRBJ2-5
CASKASAGEQETQYF
>TRBV28|TRBJ2-3
CASSRQGARADTQYF
>TRBV9|TRBJ2-5
CASSVAPRPQETQYF
>TRBV7-5|TRBJ2-7
CARSPGDLTGLQYF
>TRBV27|TRBJ1-2
CASSLSGQGFNYGYTF
>TRBV30|TRBJ2-5
CAWRGLAGGPAETQYF
>TRBV5-4|TRBJ2-2
CASSLSVGTENTGELFF
>TRBV4-1|TRBJ1-2
CASSHPVQQGYGYTF
>TRBV5-1|TRBJ2-2
CASSSTRGNTGELFF
>TRBV5-6|TRBJ1-3
CASSPTGTDTIYF
>TRBV28|TRBJ2-4
CASRNDRTGIQYF
>TRBV5-1|TRBJ2-2
CASRVQSTGELFF
>TRBV7-9|TRBJ2-3
CASSPTGGIRRGDTDTQYF
>TRBV27|TRBJ2-5
CASSLLRKTQYF
>TRBV7-9|TRBJ2-1
CASRVSGGLAGSSYNEQFF
>TRBV25-1|TRBJ2-7
CASSGGRDRGFYEQYF
>TRBV24-1|TRBJ2-1
CATSDSAFGGGRAMNEQFF
>TRBV5-4|TRBJ1-2
CASSSTGTGSSYGYTF
>TRBV29-1|TRBJ1-1
CSGMTGGTEAFF
>TRBV28|TRBJ2-3
CASSARTSGRDTQYF
>TRBV4-2|TRBJ1-5
CASSQEGFGVGQPQHF
>TRBV6-2/TRBV6-3|TRBJ2-7
CASSATTSSYEQYF
>TRBV5-5|TRBJ2-1
CASSPVWGGAFF
>TRBV28|TRBJ1-4
CASSLWGQGGRNEKLFF
>TRBV6-4|TRBJ2-1
CASSDSAGSVGEQFF
>TRBV4-1|TRBJ2-7
CASSFRTSGRARSSYEQYF
>TRBV28|TRBJ1-1
CAGKTGGTEAFF
>TRBV5-1|TRBJ2-7
CASSLDRGEQYF
>TRBV7-9|TRBJ1-2
CASSLASGNNYGYTF
>TRBV7-2|TRBJ2-1
CASSSPFEQFF
>TRBV6-2/TRBV6-3|TRBJ2-7
CASSYSRLAGDYEQYF
>TRBV6-5|TRBJ2-7
CASSSPLSGRAYEQYF
>TRBV19|TRBJ1-1
CASSFNRGTEAFF